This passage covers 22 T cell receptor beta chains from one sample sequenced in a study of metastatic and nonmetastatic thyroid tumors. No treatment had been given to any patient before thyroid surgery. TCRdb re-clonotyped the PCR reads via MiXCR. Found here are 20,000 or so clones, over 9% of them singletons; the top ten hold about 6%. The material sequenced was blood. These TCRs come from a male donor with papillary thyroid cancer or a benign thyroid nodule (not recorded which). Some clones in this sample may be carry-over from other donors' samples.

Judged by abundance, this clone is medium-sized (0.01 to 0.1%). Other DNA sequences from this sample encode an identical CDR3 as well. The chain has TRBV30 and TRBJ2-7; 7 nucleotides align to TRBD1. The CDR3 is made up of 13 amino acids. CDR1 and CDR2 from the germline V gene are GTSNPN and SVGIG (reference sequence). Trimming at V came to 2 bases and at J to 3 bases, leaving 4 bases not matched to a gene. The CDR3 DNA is TGTGCCTGGAGTCCCGGGACAGACTACGAGCAGTACTTC. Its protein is CAWSPGTDYEQYF.

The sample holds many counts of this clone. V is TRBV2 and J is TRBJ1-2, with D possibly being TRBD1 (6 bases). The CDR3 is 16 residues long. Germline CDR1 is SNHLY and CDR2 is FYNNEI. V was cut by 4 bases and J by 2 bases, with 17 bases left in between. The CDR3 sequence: CASSAWGGKTNYGYTF. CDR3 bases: TGTGCCAGCAGTGCCTGGGGGGGCAAGACAAACTATGGCTACACCTTC.

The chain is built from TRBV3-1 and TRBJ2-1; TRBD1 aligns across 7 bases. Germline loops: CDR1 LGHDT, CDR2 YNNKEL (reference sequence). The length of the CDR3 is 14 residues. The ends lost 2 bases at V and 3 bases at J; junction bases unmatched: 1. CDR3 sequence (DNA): TGTGCCAGCAGCCAAAACAGGGGCTACAATGAGCAGTTCTTC. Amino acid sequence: CASSQNRGYNEQFF.

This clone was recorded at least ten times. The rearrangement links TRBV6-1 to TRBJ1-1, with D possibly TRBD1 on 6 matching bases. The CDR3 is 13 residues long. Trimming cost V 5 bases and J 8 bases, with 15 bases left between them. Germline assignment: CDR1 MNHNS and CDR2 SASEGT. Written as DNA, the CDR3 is TGTGCCAGCAGTTGGGCGGGGGGCCAGGAAGCTTTCTTT. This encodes CASSWAGGQEAFF.

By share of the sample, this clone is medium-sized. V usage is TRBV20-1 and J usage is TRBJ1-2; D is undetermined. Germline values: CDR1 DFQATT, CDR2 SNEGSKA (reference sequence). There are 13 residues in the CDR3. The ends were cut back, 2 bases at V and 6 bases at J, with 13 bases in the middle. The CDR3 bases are TGCAGTGCTAGACTAGACCGGCTAAATGGCTACACCTTC. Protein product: CSARLDRLNGYTF.

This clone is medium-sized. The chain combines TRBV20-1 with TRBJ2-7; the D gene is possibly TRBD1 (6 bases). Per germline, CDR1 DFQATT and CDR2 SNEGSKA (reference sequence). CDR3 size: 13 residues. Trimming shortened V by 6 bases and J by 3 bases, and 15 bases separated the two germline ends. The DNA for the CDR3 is TGCAGTGCCCCAGCCAGGGGCGGCTACGAGCAGTACTTC. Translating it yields CSAPARGGYEQYF.

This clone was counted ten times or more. The CDR3 bases are TGCGCCAGCAGCTTGGAAATTGCCAAAAACATTCAGTACTTC. Its protein is CASSLEIAKNIQYF. The V call is TRBV5-1, the J call TRBJ2-4; D remains ambiguous. Trimming stripped 0 bases from V and 1 base from J, with 5 bases between. CDR1 is SGHRS, CDR2 YFSETQ, per germline. CDR3 size: 14 residues.

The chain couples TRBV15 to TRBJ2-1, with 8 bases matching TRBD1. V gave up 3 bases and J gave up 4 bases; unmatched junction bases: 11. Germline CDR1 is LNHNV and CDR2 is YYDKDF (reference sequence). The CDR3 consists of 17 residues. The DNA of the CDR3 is TGTGCCACCAGCAGGACCTCTTCGGGACAGGTTTACAATGAGCAGTTCTTC. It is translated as CATSRTSSGQVYNEQFF.

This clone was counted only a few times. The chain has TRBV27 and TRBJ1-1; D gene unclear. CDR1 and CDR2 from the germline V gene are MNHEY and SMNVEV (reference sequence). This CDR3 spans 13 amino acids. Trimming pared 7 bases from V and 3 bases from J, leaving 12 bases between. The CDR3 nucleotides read TGTGCCAGCAAGGATGGGGTGGACACTGAAGCTTTCTTT. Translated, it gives CASKDGVDTEAFF.

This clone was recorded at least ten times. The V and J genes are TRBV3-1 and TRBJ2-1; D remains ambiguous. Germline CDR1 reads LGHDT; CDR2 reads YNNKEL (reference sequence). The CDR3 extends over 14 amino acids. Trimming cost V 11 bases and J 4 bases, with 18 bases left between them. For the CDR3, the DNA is TGTGCCCGACCGGAGTATCAAAGTTACAATGAGCAGTTCTTC. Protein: CARPEYQSYNEQFF.

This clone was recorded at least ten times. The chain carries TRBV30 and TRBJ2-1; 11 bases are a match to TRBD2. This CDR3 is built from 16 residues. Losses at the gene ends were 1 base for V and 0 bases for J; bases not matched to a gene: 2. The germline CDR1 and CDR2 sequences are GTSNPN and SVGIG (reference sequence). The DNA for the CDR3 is TGTGCCTGGAGTGCCGGACTAGCGGGCTCCTACAATGAGCAGTTCTTC. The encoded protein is CAWSAGLAGSYNEQFF.

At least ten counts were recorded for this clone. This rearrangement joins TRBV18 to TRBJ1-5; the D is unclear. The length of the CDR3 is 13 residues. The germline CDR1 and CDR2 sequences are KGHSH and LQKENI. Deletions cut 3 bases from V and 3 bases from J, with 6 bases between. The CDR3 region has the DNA TGTGCCAGCTCACCTCACAACAATCAGCCCCAGCATTTT. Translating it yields CASSPHNNQPQHF.

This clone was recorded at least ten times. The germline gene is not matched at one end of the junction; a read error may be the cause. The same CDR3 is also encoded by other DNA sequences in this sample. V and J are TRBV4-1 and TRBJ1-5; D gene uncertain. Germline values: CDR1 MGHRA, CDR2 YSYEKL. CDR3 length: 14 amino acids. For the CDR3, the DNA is TGCGCCAACAGCCAAGGGCCTGGGGATCAGCCCCAGCATTTT. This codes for CANSQGPGDQPQHF.

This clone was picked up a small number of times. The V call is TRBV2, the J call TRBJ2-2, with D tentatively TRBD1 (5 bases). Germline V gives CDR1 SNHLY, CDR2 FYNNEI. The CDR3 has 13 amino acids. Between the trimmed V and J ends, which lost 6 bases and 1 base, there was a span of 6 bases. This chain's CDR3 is CASRGENTGELFF. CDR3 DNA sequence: TGTGCCAGCAGAGGGGAGAACACCGGGGAGCTGTTTTTT.

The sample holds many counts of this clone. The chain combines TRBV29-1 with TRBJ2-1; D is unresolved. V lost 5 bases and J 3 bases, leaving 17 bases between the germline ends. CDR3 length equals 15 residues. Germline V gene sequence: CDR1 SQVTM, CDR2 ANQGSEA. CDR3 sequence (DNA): TGCAGCGTTCGACATCGTGGACGACTCTACAATGAGCAGTTCTTC. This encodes CSVRHRGRLYNEQFF.

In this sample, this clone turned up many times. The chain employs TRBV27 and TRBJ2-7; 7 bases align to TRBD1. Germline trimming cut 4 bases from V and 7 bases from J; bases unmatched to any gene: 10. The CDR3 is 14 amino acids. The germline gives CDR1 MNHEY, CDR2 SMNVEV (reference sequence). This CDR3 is CASSSRTGLREQYF. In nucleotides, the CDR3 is TGTGCCAGCAGTTCCCGGACAGGTCTAAGGGAGCAGTACTTC.

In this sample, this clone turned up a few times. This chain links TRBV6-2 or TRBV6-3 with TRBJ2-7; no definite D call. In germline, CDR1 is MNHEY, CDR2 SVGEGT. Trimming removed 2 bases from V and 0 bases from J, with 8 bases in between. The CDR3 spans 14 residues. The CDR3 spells CASSYDDSSYEQYF. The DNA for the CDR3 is TGTGCCAGCAGTTACGACGACTCCTCCTACGAGCAGTACTTC.

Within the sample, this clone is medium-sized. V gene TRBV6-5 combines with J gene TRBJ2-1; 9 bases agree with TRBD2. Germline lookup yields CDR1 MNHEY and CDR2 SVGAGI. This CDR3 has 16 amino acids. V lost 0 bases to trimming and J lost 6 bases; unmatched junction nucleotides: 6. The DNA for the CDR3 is TGTGCCAGCAGTTACTCTGGCGGGAGGGCCCGCAATGAGCAGTTCTTC. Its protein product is CASSYSGGRARNEQFF.

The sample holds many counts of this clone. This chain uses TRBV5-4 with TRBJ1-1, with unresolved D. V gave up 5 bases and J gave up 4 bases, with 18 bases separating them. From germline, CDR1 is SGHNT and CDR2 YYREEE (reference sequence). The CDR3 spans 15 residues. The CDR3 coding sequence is TGTGCCAGCAGACCCCCAGAGATCCTGGTCACTGAAGCTTTCTTT. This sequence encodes CASRPPEILVTEAFF.

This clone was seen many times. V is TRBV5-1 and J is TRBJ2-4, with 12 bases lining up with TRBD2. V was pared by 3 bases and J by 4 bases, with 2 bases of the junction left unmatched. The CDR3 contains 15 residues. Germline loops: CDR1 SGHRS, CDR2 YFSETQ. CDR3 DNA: TGCGCCAGCAGCTACCTAGCGGGAGGGAAAAACATTCAGTACTTC. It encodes CASSYLAGGKNIQYF.

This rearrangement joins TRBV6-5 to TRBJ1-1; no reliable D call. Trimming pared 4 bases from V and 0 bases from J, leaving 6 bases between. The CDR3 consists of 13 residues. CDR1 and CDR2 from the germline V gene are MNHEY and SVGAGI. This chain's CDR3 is CASSLVMNTEAFF. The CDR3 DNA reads TGTGCCAGCAGTTTAGTCATGAACACTGAAGCTTTCTTT.

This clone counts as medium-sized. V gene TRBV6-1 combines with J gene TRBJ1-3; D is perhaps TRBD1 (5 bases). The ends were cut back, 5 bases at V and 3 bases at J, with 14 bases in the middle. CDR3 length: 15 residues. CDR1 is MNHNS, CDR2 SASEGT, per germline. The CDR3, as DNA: TGTGCCAGCAGTAAACGGGGCTCGGTTGGAAACACCATATATTTT. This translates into CASSKRGSVGNTIYF.